This TCR beta chain was sequenced in a study of T cells in localized non-small cell lung cancer. Concerning this clone itself: Its target is unknown.

Generated by immunoSEQ multiplex PCR, the TCRdb table keeps only in-frame clones and is missing some. Found here are 50,000 to 70,000 clones, roughly 79% of them singletons; the top ten hold roughly 4.8%. This CDR3 comprises 15 residues. Looked up from germline, CDR1 is SGHNT and CDR2 is YYREEE (reference sequence). Between the trimmed V and J ends, which lost 4 bases and 1 base, there was a span of 12 bases. Notes on the study in general: Blood T cell density predicted longer survival; adjacent-lung clonality, shorter. Tumor trailed uninvolved adjacent lung in T cell clonality, which peaked there.

This TCR derives from a man aged 40-75 years with stage II lung adenocarcinoma. Sequenced material: PBMCs, taken before any cancer treatment. This rearrangement joins TRBV5-4 to TRBJ2-1; either TRBD1 or TRBD2 may fit D (5 bases each). The CDR3 DNA reads TGTGCCAGCAGCCTCTCGGGGCAGTCCTACAATGAGCAGTTCTTC. This codes for CASSLSGQSYNEQFF.